The sequence of this T cell receptor beta chain was determined in a study of blood T cell repertoires in COVID-19. About the study: Spain, Italy and the United States supplied samples that represented acute and convalescent COVID-19. PBMCs, B-cell-depleted T cells, or T cells were the source of the cDNA or gDNA that made up the material.

Source study methods: Scientists estimated how many nucleated cells there were by amplifying reference gene primers. Data came from immunoSEQ multiplex PCR; TCRdb stores just in-frame clones and leaves some out. The D gene and trimming were derived from the DNA, and the V and J assignments and clone size from that table. The sample contains 100,000 to 150,000 clones, roughly 88% of which appear only once. The CDR3 loop spans 17 amino acids. With 7 bases clipped from V and 1 base from J, the junction kept 8 bases outside the gene matches. Germline V CDR1 and CDR2: MNHEY, SMNVEV (reference sequence). The specimen was peripheral blood. V usage is TRBV27 and J usage is TRBJ2-2, with TRBD2 matching over 11 bases. The receptor was derived from a man in his sixties or seventies with active COVID-19. The CDR3 coding sequence is TGTGCCAGCAACCCTACCGGGACTAGCGGGAACACCGGGGAGCTGTTTTTT. Translating gives CASNPTGTSGNTGELFF.